The entry below describes one T cell receptor (beta chain). The CDR3 extends over 16 amino acids. CDR1 is MNHNS and CDR2 is SASEGT in the germline V gene. Trimming took 0 bases from V and 4 from J, leaving 15 bases between them. Here immunoSEQ multiplex PCR was the method, and the copy in TCRdb shows in-frame clones only, minus some. The table has around 15,000 clones, 69% seen once. This record belongs to a study of chemoradiotherapy in HPV16-positive cancers. The sequence was obtained from a human donor with HPV-associated anogenital cancer. The sample was acquired from a patient who underwent chemoradiotherapy. This chain connects TRBV6-1 to TRBJ1-2; D is ambiguous. This chain's CDR3 is CASSEAFLGRPYGYTF. DNA of the CDR3: TGTGCCAGCAGTGAAGCGTTTCTGGGTCGGCCCTATGGCTACACCTTC.